This record looks at one T cell receptor beta chain sequence and its context. This entry is derived from a study of blood T cell repertoires in COVID-19. Across the study: Acute and convalescent COVID-19 samples came from the United States, Italy and Spain. PBMCs, B-cell-depleted T cells, or T cells were the source of the cDNA or gDNA that made up the material.

Original data processing: From reference gene primer amplification, estimates of nucleated cell counts were derived. The assay was immunoSEQ multiplex PCR, and TCRdb's table has in-frame clones only and misses some. V, J and clone size were drawn from that table, and D and trimming were deduced from the DNA. The sample contains 250,000 or so clones, 84% of which appear only once. CDR3 length equals 15 residues. Germline loops: CDR1 SGHDN, CDR2 FVKESK. Trimming took off 1 base at V and 8 bases at J, with 12 bases between the two ends. This TCR was recovered from a middle-aged woman who had recovered from COVID-19. The chain carries TRBV14 and TRBJ1-6; tentative D call: TRBD1 (6 bases). The sample taken for sequencing was peripheral blood. CDR3 nucleotides: TGTGCCAGCAGCCAAGGACAGGCTTGGCATTCACCCCTCCACTTT. This sequence encodes CASSQGQAWHSPLHF.